The next 20 T cell receptor beta chains were all read from a single sample in a study of patients and donors after allogeneic stem cell transplantation. TCRdb processed the RT-PCR reads anew with MiXCR; each CDR3 protein has one entry. The sample yields hundreds of thousands of distinct CDR3 sequences, 15% to 20% seen once. The material sequenced was blood, either unsorted or a sorted T cell fraction (not recorded which). The receptors come from a human donor who was either an allogeneic HSCT recipient or a stem cell or donor lymphocyte infusion donor (not recorded which). It is not recorded whose cells these are; they may come from a transplant donor.

CDR3 sequence: CSARAPDPYEQYF. The CDR3 bases are TGCAGTGCTCGGGCCCCGGACCCCTACGAGCAGTACTTC. V is TRBV20-1 and J is TRBJ2-7; unclear D gene. Looked up from germline, CDR1 is DFQATT and CDR2 is SNEGSKA (reference sequence). This CDR3 has 13 residues. With 5 bases removed from V and 2 bases from J, the gap between germline ends came to 13 bases.

The chain employs TRBV11-3 and TRBJ2-5; 7 bases match TRBD1. Trimming removed 8 bases from V and 2 bases from J; junction bases left unmatched: 8. This CDR3 has 14 residues. The V gene's germline CDR1 is SGHNT and CDR2 YENEEA. CDR3 sequence: CASGKTGEQETQYF. The CDR3 DNA reads TGTGCCAGCGGCAAAACAGGGGAGCAAGAGACCCAGTACTTC.

The chain combines TRBV7-9 with TRBJ2-4; D not certain. V was cut by 0 bases and J by 0 bases, with 12 bases left in between. The CDR3 has 17 residues. From germline, CDR1 is SEHNR and CDR2 FQNEAQ (reference sequence). Here the CDR3 DNA reads TGTGCCAGCAGCTTAGCGCTGGCTCCTAAAGCCAAAAACATTCAGTACTTC. Translated: CASSLALAPKAKNIQYF.

In its sample, this clonotype was seen a few times. V usage is TRBV12-3 or TRBV12-4 and J usage is TRBJ1-4; TRBD1 might be the D (5 bases). This CDR3 contains 16 residues. The V end lost 0 bases, the J end lost 6 bases, and 14 bases lay between the germline ends. CDR3 sequence (DNA): TGTGCCAGCAGTTTAGCGACCCGGGGGACGGATGAAAAACTGTTTTTT. It specifies CASSLATRGTDEKLFF.

The chain recombines TRBV4-2 with TRBJ1-4, with D possibly TRBD1 on 6 matching bases. The CDR3 loop spans 14 amino acids. Germline values: CDR1 LGHNA, CDR2 YNFKEQ. Trimming took 5 bases from V and 4 from J, leaving 11 bases between them. This CDR3 is CASSIEGVNEKLFF. The CDR3 DNA is TGTGCCAGCAGCATCGAGGGGGTTAATGAAAAACTGTTTTTT.

CDR3 region: CASSSRVLSEKLFF. DNA for the CDR3: TGTGCCAGCAGCTCTAGGGTGCTCAGTGAAAAACTGTTTTTT. The chain is built from TRBV5-5 and TRBJ1-4, with unresolved D. The CDR3 has 14 residues. Germline-derived CDR1 and CDR2 are SGHKS and YYEKEE (reference sequence). Trimming cost V 3 bases and J 7 bases, with 13 bases left between them.

This clonotype was counted only a few times. V usage is TRBV5-1 and J usage is TRBJ2-6, with D maybe TRBD2 (6 bases). Germline V gene sequence: CDR1 SGHRS, CDR2 YFSETQ. V gave up 4 bases and J gave up 12 bases, with 17 bases separating them. The CDR3 extends over 14 amino acids. The CDR3 loop is CASSDRDVGSVLTF. The CDR3 DNA reads as TGCGCCAGCAGCGACCGGGACGTCGGGAGCGTCCTGACTTTC.

The chain is built from TRBV7-2 and TRBJ2-5; tentative D call: TRBD2 (5 bases). The ends were cut back, 5 bases at V and 4 bases at J, with 23 bases in the middle. Germline loops: CDR1 SGHTA, CDR2 FQGNSA. The CDR3 is 17 residues long. As DNA, the CDR3 is TGTGCCAGCAGCCACCAGGTGCAGGCAGGCCGGGGAGAGACCCAGTACTTC. Translation gives CASSHQVQAGRGETQYF. Using reference TRBV7-2 and TRBJ2-5 for the parts outside the CDR3, the full variable domain is GAGVSQSPSNKVTEKGKDVELRCDPISGHTALYWYRQSLGQGLEFLIYFQGNSAPDKSGLPSDRFSAERTGGSVSTLTIQRTQQEDSAVYLCASSHQVQAGRGETQYFGPGTRLLVL.

This clonotype was counted a few times. This chain connects TRBV7-3 to TRBJ2-1, with TRBD2 matching over 8 bases. With 5 bases clipped from V and 7 bases from J, the junction kept 16 bases outside the gene matches. The CDR3 contains 17 residues. Germline CDR1 SGHTA, CDR2 FQGTGA. The CDR3 here is CASSPDPRGVLGNEQFF. For the CDR3, the DNA is TGTGCCAGCAGCCCGGACCCGCGGGGGGTCCTGGGGAATGAGCAGTTCTTC.

This chain joins TRBV5-1 and TRBJ2-6, with unresolved D. This CDR3 spans 16 amino acids. Trimming removed 4 bases from V and 0 bases from J, with 11 bases in between. CDR1 is SGHRS, CDR2 YFSETQ, per germline. CDR3 bases: TGCGCCAGCAGCAGCATACTTGTCTCTGGGGCCAACGTCCTGACTTTC. It yields the protein CASSSILVSGANVLTF.

The sample holds many counts of this clonotype. The chain joins TRBV2 to TRBJ2-7, with D perhaps given as TRBD1 or TRBD2 (5 bases each). Germline V gives CDR1 SNHLY, CDR2 FYNNEI. Trimming left V 6 bases short and J 3 bases short, with 21 bases between. The CDR3 consists of 16 residues. CDR3 nucleotides: TGTGCCAGCAGGGATCCGAACTCCGGGACGGACTACGAGCAGTACTTC. This encodes CASRDPNSGTDYEQYF.

The V and J genes are TRBV19 and TRBJ1-3; possibly TRBD1 for D (6 bases). Germline V CDR1 and CDR2: LNHDA, SQIVND (reference sequence). Between the trimmed V and J ends, which lost 7 bases and 4 bases, there was a span of 14 bases. This CDR3 contains 14 residues. Here the CDR3 reads CASTAGHAGNTIYF. In nucleotides, the CDR3 is TGTGCCAGTACCGCGGGACATGCCGGAAACACCATATATTTT.

CDR3 nucleotides: TGTGCCAGCAGCCGCGGACTGTACAATGAGCAGTTCTTC. Protein product: CASSRGLYNEQFF. This chain uses TRBV11-3 with TRBJ2-1; D is possibly TRBD2 (5 bases). The CDR3 consists of 13 residues. Trimming pared 5 bases from V and 4 bases from J, leaving 9 bases between. CDR1 SGHNT and CDR2 YENEEA come from the germline V gene. The complete variable domain, with remaining parts taken from reference TRBV11-3 and TRBJ2-1, reads EAGVVQSPRYKIIEKKQPVAFWCNPISGHNTLYWYLQNLGQGPELLIRYENEEAVDDSQLPKDRFSAERLKGVDSTLKIQPAELGDSAVYLCASSRGLYNEQFFGPGTRLTVL.

This clonotype was counted at least ten times. V and J are TRBV3-1 and TRBJ2-1; 10 bases align to TRBD1. The length of the CDR3 is 15 residues. V dropped 3 bases and J dropped 6; count of bases not matched to a gene: 5. Germline V gene lookup returns CDR1 LGHDT and CDR2 YNNKEL (reference sequence). The DNA of the CDR3 is TGTGCCAGCAGCCAGAAGGGACAGGGGACCAATGAGCAGTTCTTC. Translating it yields CASSQKGQGTNEQFF.

This chain joins TRBV19 and TRBJ1-5; possibly TRBD1 for D (6 bases). Between the trimmed V and J ends, which lost 6 bases and 2 bases, there was a span of 14 bases. The CDR3 covers 15 residues. Looked up from germline, CDR1 is LNHDA and CDR2 is SQIVND (reference sequence). DNA for the CDR3: TGTGCCAGTAGACAGGGCTACTATGGCAATCAGCCCCAGCATTTT. Encoded protein: CASRQGYYGNQPQHF.

This clonotype was observed a few times. The chain combines TRBV7-3 with TRBJ2-3; 10 bases fit TRBD1. CDR3 length: 16 amino acids. V gave up 3 bases and J gave up 2 bases; unmatched junction bases: 5. The germline V gene encodes CDR1 SGHTA and CDR2 FQGTGA. The CDR3 here is CASSLRGTGVTDTQYF. CDR3 nucleotide sequence: TGTGCCAGCAGCTTGAGAGGGACAGGGGTCACAGATACGCAGTATTTT.

This chain connects TRBV7-9 to TRBJ2-1, with D maybe TRBD1 (6 bases). CDR3 length: 15 residues. CDR1 is SEHNR, CDR2 FQNEAQ, per germline (reference sequence). Deletions cut 5 bases from V and 0 bases from J, with 11 bases between. CDR3 in amino acids: CASSPGESSYNEQFF. CDR3 nucleotide sequence: TGTGCCAGCAGCCCAGGGGAGAGCTCCTACAATGAGCAGTTCTTC.

This clonotype was picked up one time. The V gene is TRBV29-1, the J gene TRBJ1-2; no clear D gene. Between the trimmed V and J ends, which lost 3 bases and 4 bases, there was a span of 9 bases. The germline CDR1 and CDR2 sequences are SQVTM and ANQGSEA. This CDR3 spans 12 amino acids. The CDR3 bases are TGCAGCGTTGATTCCTTTCTCTATGGCTACACCTTC. Translated: CSVDSFLYGYTF.

The rearrangement uses TRBV6-2 or TRBV6-3 and TRBJ2-7; 7 bases agree with TRBD1. This CDR3 region has 16 residues. J gave up 2 bases and V 2 bases, and 9 bases lay outside the gene matches. The V gene's germline CDR1 is MNHEY and CDR2 SVGEGT. CDR3 DNA: TGTGCCAGCAGTTACCCGGGACAGTTAGGCCCCTACGAGCAGTACTTC. Translated: CASSYPGQLGPYEQYF.

This clonotype was seen ten or more times. The chain combines TRBV7-8 with TRBJ2-1; perhaps TRBD2 as D (6 bases). Germline CDR1 reads SGHVS; CDR2 reads FQNEAQ. V dropped 1 base and J dropped 6 bases, with 16 bases sitting between them. The CDR3 has 16 amino acids. In DNA form, the CDR3 reads TGTGCCAGCAGCTTAGTGGGGCGGGGCCTGGGCAATGAGCAGTTCTTC. Protein sequence: CASSLVGRGLGNEQFF.